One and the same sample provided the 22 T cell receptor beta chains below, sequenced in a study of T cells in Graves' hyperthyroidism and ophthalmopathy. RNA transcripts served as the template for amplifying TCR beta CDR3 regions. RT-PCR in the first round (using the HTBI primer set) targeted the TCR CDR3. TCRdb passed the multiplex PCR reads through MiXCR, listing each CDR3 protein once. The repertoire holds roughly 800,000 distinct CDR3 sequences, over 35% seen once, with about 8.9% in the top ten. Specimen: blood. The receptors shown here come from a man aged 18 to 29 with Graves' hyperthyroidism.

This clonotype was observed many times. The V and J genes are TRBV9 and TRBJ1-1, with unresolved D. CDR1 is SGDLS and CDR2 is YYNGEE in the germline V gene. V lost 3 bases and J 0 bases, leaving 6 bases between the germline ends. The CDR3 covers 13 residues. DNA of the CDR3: TGTGCCAGCAGCGCCCCCTTGAACACTGAAGCTTTCTTT. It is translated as CASSAPLNTEAFF.

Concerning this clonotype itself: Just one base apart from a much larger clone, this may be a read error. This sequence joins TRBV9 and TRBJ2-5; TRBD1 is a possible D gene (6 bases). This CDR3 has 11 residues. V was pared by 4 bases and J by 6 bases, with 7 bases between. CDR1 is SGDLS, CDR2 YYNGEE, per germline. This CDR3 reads CASSQGKTQYF. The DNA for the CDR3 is TGTGCCAGCAGCCAGGGGAAGACCCAGTACTTC.

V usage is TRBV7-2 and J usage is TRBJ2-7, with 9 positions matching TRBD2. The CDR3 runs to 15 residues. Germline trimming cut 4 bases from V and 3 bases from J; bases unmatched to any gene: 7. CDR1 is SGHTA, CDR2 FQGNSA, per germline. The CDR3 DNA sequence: TGTGCCAGCAGCTCAGTCGCGGGAGGGCACTACGAGCAGTACTTC. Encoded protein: CASSSVAGGHYEQYF.

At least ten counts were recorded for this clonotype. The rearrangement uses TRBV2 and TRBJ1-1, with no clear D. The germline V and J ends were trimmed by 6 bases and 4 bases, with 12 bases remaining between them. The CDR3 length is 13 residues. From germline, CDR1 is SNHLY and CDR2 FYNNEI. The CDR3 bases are TGTGCCAGCAGAGACTCCGAGGCCACTGAAGCTTTCTTT. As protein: CASRDSEATEAFF.

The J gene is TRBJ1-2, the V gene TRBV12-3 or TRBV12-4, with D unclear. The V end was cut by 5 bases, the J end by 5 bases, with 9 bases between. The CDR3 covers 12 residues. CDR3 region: CASSQDFYGYTF. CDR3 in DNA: TGTGCCAGCAGTCAGGACTTTTATGGCTACACCTTC.

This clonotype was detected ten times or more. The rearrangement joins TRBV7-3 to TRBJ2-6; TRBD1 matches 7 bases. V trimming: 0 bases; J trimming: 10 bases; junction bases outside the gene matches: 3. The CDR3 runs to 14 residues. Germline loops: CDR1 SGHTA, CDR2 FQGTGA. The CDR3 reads CASSLTATGNVLTF. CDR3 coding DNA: TGTGCCAGCAGCTTAACGGCGACAGGGAACGTCCTGACTTTC. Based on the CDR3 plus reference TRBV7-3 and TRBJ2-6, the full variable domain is GAGVSQTPSNKVTEKGKYVELRCDPISGHTALYWYRQSLGQGPEFLIYFQGTGAADDSGLPNDRFFAVRPEGSVSTLKIQRTERGDSAVYLCASSLTATGNVLTFGAGSRLTVL.

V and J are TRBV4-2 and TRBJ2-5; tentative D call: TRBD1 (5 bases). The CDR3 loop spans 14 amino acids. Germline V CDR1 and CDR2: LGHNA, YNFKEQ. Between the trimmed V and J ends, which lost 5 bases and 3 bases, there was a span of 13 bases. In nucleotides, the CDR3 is TGTGCCAGCAGCATCCAGGGCAGGGAAGAGACCCAGTACTTC. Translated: CASSIQGREETQYF.

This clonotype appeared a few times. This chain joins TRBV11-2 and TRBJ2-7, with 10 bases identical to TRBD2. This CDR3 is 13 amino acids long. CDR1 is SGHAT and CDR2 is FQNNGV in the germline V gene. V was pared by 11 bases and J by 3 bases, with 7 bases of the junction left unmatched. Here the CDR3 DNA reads TGTGCCTGGAGCGGGACTAGCGTCTACGAGCAGTACTTC. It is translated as CAWSGTSVYEQYF.

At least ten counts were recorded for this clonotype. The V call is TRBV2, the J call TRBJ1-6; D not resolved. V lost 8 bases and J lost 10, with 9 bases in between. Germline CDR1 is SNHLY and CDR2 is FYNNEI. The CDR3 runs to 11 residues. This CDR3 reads CASDGHSPLHF. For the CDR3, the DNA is TGTGCCAGCGACGGGCACTCACCCCTCCACTTT.

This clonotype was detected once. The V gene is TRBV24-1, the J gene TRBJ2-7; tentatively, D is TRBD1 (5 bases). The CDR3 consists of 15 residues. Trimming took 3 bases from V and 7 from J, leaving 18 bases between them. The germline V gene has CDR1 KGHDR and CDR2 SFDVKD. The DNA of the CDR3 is TGTGCCACCAGTGATCGACAGCAAAACACCGGGGAGCAGTACTTC. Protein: CATSDRQQNTGEQYF.

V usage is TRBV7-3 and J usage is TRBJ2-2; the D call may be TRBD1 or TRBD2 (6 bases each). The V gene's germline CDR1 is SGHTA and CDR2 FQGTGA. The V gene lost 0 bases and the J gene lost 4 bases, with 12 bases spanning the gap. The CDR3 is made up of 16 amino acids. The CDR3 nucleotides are TGTGCCAGCAGCTTAACAGGGGGGCCGAGCACCGGGGAGCTGTTTTTT. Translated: CASSLTGGPSTGELFF.

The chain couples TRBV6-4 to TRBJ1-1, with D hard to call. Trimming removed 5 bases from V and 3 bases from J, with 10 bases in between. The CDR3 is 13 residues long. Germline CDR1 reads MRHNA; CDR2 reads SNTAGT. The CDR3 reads CASSKEDYTEAFF. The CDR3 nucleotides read TGTGCCAGCAGTAAGGAGGACTACACTGAAGCTTTCTTT.

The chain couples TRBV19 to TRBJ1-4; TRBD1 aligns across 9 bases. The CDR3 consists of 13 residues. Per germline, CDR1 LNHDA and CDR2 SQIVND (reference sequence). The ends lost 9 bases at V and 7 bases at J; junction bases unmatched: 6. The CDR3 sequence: CASATGGTEKLFF. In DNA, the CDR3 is TGTGCCAGCGCTACAGGGGGCACTGAAAAACTGTTTTTT.

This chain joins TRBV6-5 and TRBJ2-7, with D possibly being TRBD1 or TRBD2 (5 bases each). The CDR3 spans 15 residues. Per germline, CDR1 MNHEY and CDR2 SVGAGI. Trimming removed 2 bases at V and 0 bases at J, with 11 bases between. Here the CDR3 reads CASSYGGHVSYEQYF. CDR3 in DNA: TGTGCCAGCAGTTACGGAGGACATGTCTCCTACGAGCAGTACTTC.

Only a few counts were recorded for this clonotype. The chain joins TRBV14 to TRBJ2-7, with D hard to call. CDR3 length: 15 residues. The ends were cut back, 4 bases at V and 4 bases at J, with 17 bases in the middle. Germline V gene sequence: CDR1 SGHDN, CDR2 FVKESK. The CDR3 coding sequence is TGTGCCAGCAGCCTCCTAAGTTCGGGTCGGTACGAGCAGTACTTC. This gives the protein CASSLLSSGRYEQYF.

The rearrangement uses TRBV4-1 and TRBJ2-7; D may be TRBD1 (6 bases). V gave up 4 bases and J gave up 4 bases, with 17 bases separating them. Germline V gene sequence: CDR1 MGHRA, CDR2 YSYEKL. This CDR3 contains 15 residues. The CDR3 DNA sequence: TGCGCCAGCAGCCCGTACGCAGGGGAAGGATACGAGCAGTACTTC. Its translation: CASSPYAGEGYEQYF.

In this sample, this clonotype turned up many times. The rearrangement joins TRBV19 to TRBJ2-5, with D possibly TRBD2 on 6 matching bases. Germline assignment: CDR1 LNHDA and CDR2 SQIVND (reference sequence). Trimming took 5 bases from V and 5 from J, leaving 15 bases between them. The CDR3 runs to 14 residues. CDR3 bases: TGTGCCAGTAGTCGGCGGGATAGCTCGGAGACCCAGTACTTC. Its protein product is CASSRRDSSETQYF.

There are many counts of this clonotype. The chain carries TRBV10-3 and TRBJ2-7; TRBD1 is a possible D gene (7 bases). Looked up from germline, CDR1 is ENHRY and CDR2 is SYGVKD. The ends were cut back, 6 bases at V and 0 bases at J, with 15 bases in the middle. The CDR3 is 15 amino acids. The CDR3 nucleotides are TGTGCCATCAGCGCAGGGGGGACTCTCTCCTACGAGCAGTACTTC. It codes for CAISAGGTLSYEQYF.

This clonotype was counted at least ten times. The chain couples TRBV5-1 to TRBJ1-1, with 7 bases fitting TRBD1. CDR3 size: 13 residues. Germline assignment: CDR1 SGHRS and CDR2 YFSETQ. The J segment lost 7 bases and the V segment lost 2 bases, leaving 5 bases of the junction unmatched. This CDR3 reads CASSLAGGVEAFF. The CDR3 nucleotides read TGCGCCAGCAGCTTAGCAGGGGGTGTTGAAGCTTTCTTT.

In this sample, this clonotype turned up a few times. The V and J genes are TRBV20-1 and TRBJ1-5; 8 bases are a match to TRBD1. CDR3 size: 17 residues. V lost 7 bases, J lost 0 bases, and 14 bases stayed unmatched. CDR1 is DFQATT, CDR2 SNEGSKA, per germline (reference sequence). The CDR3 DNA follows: TGCAGTGTCAGAGGGACAGGACTTAGGGATAGCAATCAGCCCCAGCATTTT. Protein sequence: CSVRGTGLRDSNQPQHF.

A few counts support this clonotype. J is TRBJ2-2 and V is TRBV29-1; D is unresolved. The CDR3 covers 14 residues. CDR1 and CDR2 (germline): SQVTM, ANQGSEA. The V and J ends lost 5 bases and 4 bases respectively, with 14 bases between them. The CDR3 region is CSVLEGQSTGELFF. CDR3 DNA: TGCAGCGTTTTAGAAGGGCAGAGCACCGGGGAGCTGTTTTTT.

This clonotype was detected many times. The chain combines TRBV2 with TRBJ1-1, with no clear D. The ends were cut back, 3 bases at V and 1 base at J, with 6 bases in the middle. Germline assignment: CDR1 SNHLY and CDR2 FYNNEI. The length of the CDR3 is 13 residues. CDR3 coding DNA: TGTGCCAGCAGTGACTCGCAGAACACTGAAGCTTTCTTT. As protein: CASSDSQNTEAFF.